By sample share, the clone carrying this T cell receptor (beta chain) is medium-sized. Four subsets defined by PD-1 and/or TIGIT were sorted from live CD3+CD8+TCRalphabeta+ cells. Each library started from roughly 16 ng of total RNA using the QIAseq Immune Repertoire TCR panel. MiXCR, applied by TCRdb to the reads, yields one record per CDR3 protein. This sample has 2,000 to 3,000 distinct CDR3 sequences; over 6.5% occur once, and the top ten carry 2.5% to 3.5%. This sample was taken from a study of circulating CD8 cells and anti-PD-1 response in melanoma. The CDR3 is made up of 14 amino acids. With 0 bases removed from V and 1 base from J, the gap between germline ends came to 6 bases. The germline V gene encodes CDR1 MGHRA and CDR2 YSYEKL.

The specimen was CD8+ T cells from PBMCs, collected at baseline or after one month of anti-PD-1 therapy (not recorded which). The chain carries TRBV4-1 and TRBJ2-5; no reliable D call. The sequence was collected from a human donor with melanoma. The CDR3 is CASSQEAGQETQYF. The DNA for the CDR3 is TGCGCCAGCAGCCAAGAGGCAGGCCAAGAGACCCAGTACTTC.